Reported below is one T cell receptor (beta chain). What it recognizes is unknown. Each donor supplied 8 to 10 milliliters of peripheral blood. These data are taken from a study of blood T cells in healthy people across ages. The V and J ends lost 5 bases and 4 bases respectively, with 24 bases between them. Germline V gives CDR1 MDHEN, CDR2 SYDVKM. There are 18 residues in the CDR3. Next came a second PCR, run for roughly 6 to 11 cycles, which used a sample-barcoded 5' primer along with a J-beta primer mix. Each of the samples gave a minimum of 2.5 million paired-end reads that contained CDR3. From the 5' RACE reads, TCRdb called clonotypes with MiXCR, one entry per CDR3 protein. The sample consists of about 2 million distinct CDR3 sequences, roughly 49% of them appearing once. Points from the study as a whole: Total diversity from one million sequenced T cells was likely underestimated.

The source material was blood. This chain uses TRBV28 with TRBJ2-1, with a tentative D call TRBD2 (5 bases). The TCR sequence derives from a woman aged 40 to 50 in good health. CDR3 in amino acids: CASSLGPTGPGWYNEQFF. The CDR3 DNA reads as TGTGCCAGCAGTCTAGGGCCCACCGGTCCGGGGTGGTACAATGAGCAGTTCTTC.